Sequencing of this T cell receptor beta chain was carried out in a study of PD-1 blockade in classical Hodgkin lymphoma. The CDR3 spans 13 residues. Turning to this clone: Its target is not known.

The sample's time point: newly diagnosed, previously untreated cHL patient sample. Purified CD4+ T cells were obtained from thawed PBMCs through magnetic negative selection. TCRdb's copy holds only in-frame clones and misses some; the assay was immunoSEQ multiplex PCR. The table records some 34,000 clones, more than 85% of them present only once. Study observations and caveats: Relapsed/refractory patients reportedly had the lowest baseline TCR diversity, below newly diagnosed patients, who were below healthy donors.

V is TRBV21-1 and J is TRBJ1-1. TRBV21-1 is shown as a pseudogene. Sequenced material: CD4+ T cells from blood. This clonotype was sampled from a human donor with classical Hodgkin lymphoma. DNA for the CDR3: TGTGCCAGCAGCAGAAAGAGGTACACTGAAGCTTTCTTT. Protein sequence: CASSRKRYTEAFF.